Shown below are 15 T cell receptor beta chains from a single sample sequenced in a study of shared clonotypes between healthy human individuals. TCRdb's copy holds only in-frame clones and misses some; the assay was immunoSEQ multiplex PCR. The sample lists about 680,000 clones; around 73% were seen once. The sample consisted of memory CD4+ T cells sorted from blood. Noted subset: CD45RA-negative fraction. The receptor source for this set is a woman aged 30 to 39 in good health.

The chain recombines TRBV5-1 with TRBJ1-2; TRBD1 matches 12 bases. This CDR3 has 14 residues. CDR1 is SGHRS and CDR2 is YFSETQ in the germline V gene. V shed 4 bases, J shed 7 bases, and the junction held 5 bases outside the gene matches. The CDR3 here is CASSPGTGGSGYTF. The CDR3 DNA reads TGCGCCAGCAGCCCCGGGACAGGGGGCTCTGGCTACACCTTC.

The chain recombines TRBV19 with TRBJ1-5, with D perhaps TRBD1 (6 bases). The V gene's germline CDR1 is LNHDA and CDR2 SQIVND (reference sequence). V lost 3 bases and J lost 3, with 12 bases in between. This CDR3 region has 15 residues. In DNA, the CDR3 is TGTGCCAGTAGTATGCTGGACAGAGACAATCAGCCCCAGCATTTT. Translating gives CASSMLDRDNQPQHF.

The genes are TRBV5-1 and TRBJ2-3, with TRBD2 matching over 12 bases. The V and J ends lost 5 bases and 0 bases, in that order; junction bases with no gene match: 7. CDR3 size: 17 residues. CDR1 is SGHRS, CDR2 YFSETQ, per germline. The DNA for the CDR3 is TGCGCCAGCAGTTATGATGGACTAGCGGGGAGCACAGATACGCAGTATTTT. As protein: CASSYDGLAGSTDTQYF.

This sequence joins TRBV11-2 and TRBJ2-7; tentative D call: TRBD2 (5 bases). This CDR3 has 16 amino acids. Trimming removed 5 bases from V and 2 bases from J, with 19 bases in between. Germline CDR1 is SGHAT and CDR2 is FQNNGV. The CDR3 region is CASSAQDSPAPYEQYF. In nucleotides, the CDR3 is TGTGCCAGCAGCGCCCAGGACTCCCCGGCACCCTACGAGCAGTACTTC.

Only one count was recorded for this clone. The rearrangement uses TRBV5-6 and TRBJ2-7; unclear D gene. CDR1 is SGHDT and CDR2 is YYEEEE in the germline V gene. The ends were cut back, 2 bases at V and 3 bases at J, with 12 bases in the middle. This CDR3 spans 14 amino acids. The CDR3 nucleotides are TGTGCCAGCAGCTTCCAAAAACCTAACTACGAGCAGTACTTC. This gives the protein CASSFQKPNYEQYF. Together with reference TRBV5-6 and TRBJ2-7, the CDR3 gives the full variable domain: DAGVTQSPTHLIKTRGQQVTLRCSPKSGHDTVSWYQQALGQGPQFIFQYYEEEERQRGNFPDRFSGHQFPNYSSELNVNALLLGDSALYLCASSFQKPNYEQYFGPGTRLTVT.

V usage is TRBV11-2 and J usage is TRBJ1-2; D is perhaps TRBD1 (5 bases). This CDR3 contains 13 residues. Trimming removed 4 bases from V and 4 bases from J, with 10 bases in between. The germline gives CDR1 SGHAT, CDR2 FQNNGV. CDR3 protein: CASSSSGSYGYTF. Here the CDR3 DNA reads TGTGCCAGCAGCTCCTCAGGGAGCTATGGCTACACCTTC.

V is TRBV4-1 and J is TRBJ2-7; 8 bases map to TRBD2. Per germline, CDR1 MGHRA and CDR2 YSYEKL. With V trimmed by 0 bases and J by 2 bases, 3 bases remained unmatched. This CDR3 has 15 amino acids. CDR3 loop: CASSQDPAGAYEQYF. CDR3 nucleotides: TGCGCCAGCAGCCAAGATCCAGCGGGAGCCTACGAGCAGTACTTC.

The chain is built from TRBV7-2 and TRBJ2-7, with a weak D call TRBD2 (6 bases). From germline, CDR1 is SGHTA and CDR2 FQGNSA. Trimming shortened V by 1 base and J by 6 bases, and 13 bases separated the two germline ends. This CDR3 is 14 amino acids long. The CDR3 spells CASSLVTGGREQYF. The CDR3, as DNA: TGTGCCAGCAGCTTAGTAACAGGAGGGCGCGAGCAGTACTTC.

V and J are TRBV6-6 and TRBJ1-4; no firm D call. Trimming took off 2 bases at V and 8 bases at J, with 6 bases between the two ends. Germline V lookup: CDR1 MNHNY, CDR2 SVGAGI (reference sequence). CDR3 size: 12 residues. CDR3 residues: CASSYGREKLFF. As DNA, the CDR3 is TGTGCCAGCAGTTACGGTCGGGAAAAACTGTTTTTT.

This chain's CDR3 is CASSYAGTSSYEQYF. The CDR3 DNA follows: TGTGCCAGCAGTTACGCCGGGACTAGTTCCTACGAGCAGTACTTC. V usage is TRBV7-8 and J usage is TRBJ2-7, with 8 positions matching TRBD2. With 6 bases clipped from V and 1 base from J, the junction kept 8 bases outside the gene matches. Germline CDR1 reads SGHVS; CDR2 reads FQNEAQ. This CDR3 is 15 amino acids long.

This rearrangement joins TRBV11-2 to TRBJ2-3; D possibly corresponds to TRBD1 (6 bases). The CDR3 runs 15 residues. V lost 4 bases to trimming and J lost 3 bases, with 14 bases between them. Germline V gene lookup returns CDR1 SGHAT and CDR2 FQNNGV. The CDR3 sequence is CASSSYRTATDTQYF. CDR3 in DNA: TGTGCCAGCAGCTCCTATCGGACAGCAACAGATACGCAGTATTTT.

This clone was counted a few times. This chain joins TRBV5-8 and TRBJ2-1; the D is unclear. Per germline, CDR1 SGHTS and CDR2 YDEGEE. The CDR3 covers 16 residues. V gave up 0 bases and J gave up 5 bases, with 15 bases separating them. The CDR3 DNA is TGTGCCAGCAGCTTGGTTCTGGCGTTGTCTGACAATGAGCAGTTCTTC. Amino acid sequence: CASSLVLALSDNEQFF.

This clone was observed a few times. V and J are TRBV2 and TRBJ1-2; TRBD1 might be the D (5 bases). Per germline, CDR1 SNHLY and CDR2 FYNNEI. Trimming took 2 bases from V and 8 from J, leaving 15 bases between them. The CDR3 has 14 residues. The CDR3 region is CASSELAGVGGYTF. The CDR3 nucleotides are TGTGCCAGCAGTGAACTGGCGGGGGTTGGGGGCTACACCTTC.

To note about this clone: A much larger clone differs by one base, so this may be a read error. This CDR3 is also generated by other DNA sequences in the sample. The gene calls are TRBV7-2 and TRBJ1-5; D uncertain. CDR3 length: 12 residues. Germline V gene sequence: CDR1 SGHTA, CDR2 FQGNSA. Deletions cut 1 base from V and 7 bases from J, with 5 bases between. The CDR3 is CASSLEGQPQHF. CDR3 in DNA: TGTGCCAGCAGCTTAGAAGGCCAGCCCCAGCATTTT.

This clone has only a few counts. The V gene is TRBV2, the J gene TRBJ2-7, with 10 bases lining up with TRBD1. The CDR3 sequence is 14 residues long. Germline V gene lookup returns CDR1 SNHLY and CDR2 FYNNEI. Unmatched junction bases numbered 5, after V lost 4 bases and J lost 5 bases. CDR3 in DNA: TGTGCCAGCAGTGGAGGACAGGGGGTGAACGAGCAGTACTTC. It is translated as CASSGGQGVNEQYF.